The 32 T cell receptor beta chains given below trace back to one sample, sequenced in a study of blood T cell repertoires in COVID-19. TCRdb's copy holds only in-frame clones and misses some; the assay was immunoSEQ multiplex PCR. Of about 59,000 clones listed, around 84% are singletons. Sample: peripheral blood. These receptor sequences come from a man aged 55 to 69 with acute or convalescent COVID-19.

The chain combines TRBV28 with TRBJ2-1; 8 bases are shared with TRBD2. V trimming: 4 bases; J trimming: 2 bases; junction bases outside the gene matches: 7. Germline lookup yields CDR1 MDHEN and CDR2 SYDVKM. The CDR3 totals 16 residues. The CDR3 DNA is TGTGCCAGCAGTTCCCCCGGGGGGGGCACCTACAATGAGCAGTTCTTC. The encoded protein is CASSSPGGGTYNEQFF.

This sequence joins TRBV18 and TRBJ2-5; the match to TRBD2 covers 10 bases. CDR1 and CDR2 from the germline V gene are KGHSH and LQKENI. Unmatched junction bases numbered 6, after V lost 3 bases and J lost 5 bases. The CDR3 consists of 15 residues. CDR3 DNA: TGTGCCAGCTCACCTTTACTAGCGGGGATGGAGACCCAGTACTTC. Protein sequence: CASSPLLAGMETQYF.

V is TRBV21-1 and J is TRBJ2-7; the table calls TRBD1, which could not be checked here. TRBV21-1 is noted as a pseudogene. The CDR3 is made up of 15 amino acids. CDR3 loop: CASSKGSGQGYEQYF. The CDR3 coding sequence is TGTGCCAGCAGCAAAGGGTCCGGACAGGGCTACGAGCAGTACTTC.

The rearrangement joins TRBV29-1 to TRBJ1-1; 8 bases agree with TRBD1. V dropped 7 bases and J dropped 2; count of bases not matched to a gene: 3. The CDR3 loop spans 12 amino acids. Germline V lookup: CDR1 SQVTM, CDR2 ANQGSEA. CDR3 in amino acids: CSGGTGNTEAFF. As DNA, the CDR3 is TGCAGCGGGGGGACAGGTAACACTGAAGCTTTCTTT. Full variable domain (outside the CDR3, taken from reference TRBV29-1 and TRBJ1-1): SAVISQKPSRDICQRGTSLTIQCQVDSQVTMMFWYRQQPGQSLTLIATANQGSEATYESGFVIDKFPISRPNLTFSTLTVSNMSPEDSSIYLCSGGTGNTEAFFGQGTRLTVV.

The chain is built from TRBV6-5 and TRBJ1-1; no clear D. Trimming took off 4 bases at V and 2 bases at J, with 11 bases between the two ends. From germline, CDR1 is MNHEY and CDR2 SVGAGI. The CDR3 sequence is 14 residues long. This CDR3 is CASSWLASNTEAFF. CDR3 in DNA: TGTGCCAGCAGTTGGTTGGCCAGTAACACTGAAGCTTTCTTT.

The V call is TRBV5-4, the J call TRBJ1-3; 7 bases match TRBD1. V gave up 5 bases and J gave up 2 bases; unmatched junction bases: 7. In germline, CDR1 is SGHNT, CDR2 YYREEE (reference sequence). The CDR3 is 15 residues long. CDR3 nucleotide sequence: TGTGCCAGCAGTATGTCTCAGGGGGCTGGAAACACCATATATTTT. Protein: CASSMSQGAGNTIYF.

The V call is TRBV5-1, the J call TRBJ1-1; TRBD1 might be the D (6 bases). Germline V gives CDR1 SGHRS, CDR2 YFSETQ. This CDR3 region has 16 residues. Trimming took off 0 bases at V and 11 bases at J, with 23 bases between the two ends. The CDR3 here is CASSLEGRGSEMMAFF. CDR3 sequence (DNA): TGCGCCAGCAGCTTGGAGGGCAGGGGTTCCGAGATGATGGCTTTCTTT. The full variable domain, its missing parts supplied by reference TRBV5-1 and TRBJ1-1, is KAGVTQTPRYLIKTRGQQVTLSCSPISGHRSVSWYQQTPGQGLQFLFEYFSETQRNKGNFPGRFSGRQFSNSRSEMNVSTLELGDSALYLCASSLEGRGSEMMAFFGQGTRLTVV.

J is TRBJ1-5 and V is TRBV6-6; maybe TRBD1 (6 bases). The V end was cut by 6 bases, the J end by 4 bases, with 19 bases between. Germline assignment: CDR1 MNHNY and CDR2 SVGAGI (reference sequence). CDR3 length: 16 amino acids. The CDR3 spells CASSQSVRGKNQPQHF. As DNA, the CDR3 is TGTGCCAGCAGCCAGTCGGTGAGGGGGAAGAATCAGCCCCAGCATTTT.

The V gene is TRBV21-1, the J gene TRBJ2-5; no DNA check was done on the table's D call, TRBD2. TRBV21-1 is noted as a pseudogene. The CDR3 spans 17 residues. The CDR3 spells CASSKVSLAGDQETQYF. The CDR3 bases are TGTGCCAGCAGCAAAGTATCACTAGCGGGGGATCAAGAGACCCAGTACTTC.

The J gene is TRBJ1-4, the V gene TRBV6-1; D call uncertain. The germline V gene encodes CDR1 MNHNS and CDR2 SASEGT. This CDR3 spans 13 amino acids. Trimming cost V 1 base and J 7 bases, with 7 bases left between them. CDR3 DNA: TGTGCCAGCAGTGAAGGGCCAGTTGAAAAACTGTTTTTT. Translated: CASSEGPVEKLFF.

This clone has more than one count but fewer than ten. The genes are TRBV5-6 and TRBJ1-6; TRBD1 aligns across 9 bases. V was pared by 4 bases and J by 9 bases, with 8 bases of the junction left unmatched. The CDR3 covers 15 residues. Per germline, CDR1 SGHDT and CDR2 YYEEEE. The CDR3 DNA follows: TGTGCCAGCAGCCTGGGGGACAGGGTAGGTTCACCCCTCCACTTT. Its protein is CASSLGDRVGSPLHF. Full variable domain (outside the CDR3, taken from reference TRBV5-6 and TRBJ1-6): DAGVTQSPTHLIKTRGQQVTLRCSPKSGHDTVSWYQQALGQGPQFIFQYYEEEERQRGNFPDRFSGHQFPNYSSELNVNALLLGDSALYLCASSLGDRVGSPLHFGNGTRLTVT.

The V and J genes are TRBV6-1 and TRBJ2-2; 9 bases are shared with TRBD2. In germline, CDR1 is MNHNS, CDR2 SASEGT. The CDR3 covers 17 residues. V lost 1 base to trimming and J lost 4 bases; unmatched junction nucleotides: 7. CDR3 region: CASSEGAGGARTGELFF. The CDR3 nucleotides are TGTGCCAGCAGTGAAGGTGCGGGGGGGGCGCGCACCGGGGAGCTGTTTTTT.

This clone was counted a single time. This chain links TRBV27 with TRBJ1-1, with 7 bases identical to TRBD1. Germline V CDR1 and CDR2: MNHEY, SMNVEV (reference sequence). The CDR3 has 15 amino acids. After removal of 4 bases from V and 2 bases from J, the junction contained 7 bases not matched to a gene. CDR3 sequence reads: CASSSRQGRNTEAFF. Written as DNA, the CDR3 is TGTGCCAGCAGTTCTAGACAGGGCCGAAACACTGAAGCTTTCTTT.

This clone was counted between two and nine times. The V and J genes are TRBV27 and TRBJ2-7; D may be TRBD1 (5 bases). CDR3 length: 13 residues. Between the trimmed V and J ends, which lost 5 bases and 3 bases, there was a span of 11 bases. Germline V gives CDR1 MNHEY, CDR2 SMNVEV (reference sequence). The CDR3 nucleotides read TGTGCCAGCAGTCTAGGGGCAGTCTACGAGCAGTACTTC. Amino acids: CASSLGAVYEQYF.

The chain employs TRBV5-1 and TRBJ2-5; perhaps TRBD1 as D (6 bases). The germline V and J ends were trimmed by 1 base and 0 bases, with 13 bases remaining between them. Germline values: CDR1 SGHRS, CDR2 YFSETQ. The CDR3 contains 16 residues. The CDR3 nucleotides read TGCGCCAGCAGCTTGACAGGGACACCGAACCAAGAGACCCAGTACTTC. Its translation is CASSLTGTPNQETQYF.

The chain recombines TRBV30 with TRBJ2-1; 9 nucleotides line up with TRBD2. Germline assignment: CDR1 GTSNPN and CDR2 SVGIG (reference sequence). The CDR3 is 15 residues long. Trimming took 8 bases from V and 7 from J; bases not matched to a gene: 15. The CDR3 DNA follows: TGTGCCCGCTCCTCCGGGACTAGCAGGGGTAATGAGCAGTTCTTC. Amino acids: CARSSGTSRGNEQFF.

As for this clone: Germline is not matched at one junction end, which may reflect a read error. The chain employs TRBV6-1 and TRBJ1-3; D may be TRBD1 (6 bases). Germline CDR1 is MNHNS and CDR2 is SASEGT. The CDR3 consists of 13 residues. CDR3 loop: CASSEDDAGTSHF. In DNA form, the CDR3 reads TGTGCCAGCAGTGAAGACGATGCCGGGACAAGCCATTTT.

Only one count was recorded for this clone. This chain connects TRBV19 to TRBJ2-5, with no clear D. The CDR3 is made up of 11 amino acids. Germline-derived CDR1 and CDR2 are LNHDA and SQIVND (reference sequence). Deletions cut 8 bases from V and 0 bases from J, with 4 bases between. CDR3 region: CASRYQETQYF. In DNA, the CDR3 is TGTGCCAGTCGGTACCAAGAGACCCAGTACTTC.

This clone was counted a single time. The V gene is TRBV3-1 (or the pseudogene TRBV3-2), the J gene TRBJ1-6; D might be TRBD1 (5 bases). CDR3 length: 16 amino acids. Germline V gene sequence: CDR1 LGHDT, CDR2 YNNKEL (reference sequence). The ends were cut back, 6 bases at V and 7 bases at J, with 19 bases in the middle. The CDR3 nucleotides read TGTGCCAGCAGGCACCTCCCCGCAGGGCGCAATTCACCCCTCCACTTT. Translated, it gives CASRHLPAGRNSPLHF.

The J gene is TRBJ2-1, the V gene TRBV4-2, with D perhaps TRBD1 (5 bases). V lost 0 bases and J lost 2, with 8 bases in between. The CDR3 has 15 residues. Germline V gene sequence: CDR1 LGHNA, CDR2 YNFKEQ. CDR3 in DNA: TGTGCCAGCAGCCAAGACAGGGAAGCCTACAATGAGCAGTTCTTC. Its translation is CASSQDREAYNEQFF.

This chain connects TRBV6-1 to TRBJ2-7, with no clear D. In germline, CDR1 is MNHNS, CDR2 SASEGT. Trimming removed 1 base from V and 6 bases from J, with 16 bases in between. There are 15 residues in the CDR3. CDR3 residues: CASSEVPGLAGEQYF. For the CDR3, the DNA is TGTGCCAGCAGTGAAGTCCCCGGTCTCGCAGGCGAGCAGTACTTC.

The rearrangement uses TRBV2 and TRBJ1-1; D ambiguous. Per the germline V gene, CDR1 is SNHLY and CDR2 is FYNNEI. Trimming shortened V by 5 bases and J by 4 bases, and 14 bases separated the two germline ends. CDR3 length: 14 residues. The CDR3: CASSSIRGGTEAFF. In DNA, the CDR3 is TGTGCCAGCAGTTCGATTCGGGGTGGCACTGAAGCTTTCTTT.

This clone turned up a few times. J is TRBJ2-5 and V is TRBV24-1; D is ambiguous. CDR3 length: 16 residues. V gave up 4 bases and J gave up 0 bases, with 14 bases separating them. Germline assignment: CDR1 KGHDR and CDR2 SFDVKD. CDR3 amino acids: CATSDWALSYQETQYF. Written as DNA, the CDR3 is TGTGCCACCAGTGACTGGGCACTTAGTTACCAAGAGACCCAGTACTTC.

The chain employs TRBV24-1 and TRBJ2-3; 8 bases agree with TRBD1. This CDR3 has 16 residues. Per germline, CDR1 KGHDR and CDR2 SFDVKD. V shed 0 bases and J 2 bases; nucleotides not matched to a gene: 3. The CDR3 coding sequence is TGTGCCACCAGTGATTTGTGGACAGGGTACACAGATACGCAGTATTTT. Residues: CATSDLWTGYTDTQYF.

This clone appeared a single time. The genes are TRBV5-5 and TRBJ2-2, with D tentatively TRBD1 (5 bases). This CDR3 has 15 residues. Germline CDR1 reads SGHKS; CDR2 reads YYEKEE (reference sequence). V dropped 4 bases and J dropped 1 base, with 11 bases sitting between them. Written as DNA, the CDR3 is TGTGCCAGCAGCCCCGACAGACTGAACACCGGGGAGCTGTTTTTT. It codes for CASSPDRLNTGELFF. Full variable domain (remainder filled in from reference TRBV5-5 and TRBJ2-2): DAGVTQSPTHLIKTRGQQVTLRCSPISGHKSVSWYQQVLGQGPQFIFQYYEKEERGRGNFPDRFSARQFPNYSSELNVNALLLGDSALYLCASSPDRLNTGELFFGEGSRLTVL.

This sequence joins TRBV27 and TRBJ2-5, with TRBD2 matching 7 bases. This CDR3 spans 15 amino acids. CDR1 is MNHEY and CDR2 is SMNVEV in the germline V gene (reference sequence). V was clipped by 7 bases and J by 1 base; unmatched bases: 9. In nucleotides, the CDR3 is TGTGCCAGCAACCCCGCCCCTAGCGGCCAAGAGACCCAGTACTTC. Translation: CASNPAPSGQETQYF.

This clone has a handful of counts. CDR3 bases: TGTGCCAGCAGCGTAGGGACAGGGGGGAGTTCACCCCTCCACTTT. This translates into CASSVGTGGSSPLHF. The chain links TRBV9 to TRBJ1-6; 10 bases are a match to TRBD1. The CDR3 consists of 15 residues. CDR1 and CDR2 from the germline V gene are SGDLS and YYNGEE. V lost 0 bases, J lost 9 bases, and 3 bases stayed unmatched.

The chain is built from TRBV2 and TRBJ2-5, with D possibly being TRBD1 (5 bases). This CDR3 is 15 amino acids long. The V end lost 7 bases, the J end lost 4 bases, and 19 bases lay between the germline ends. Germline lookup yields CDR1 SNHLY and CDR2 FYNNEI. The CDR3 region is CASIFGQGGAETQYF. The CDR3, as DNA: TGTGCCAGCATATTCGGGCAGGGTGGTGCAGAGACCCAGTACTTC.

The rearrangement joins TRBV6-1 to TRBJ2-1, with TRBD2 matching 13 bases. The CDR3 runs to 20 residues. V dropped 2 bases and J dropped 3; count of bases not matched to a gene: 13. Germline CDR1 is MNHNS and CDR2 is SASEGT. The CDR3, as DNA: TGTGCCAGCAGTGAACTCTCACAGCGGACTAGCGGGGGCTTCTACAATGAGCAGTTCTTC. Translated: CASSELSQRTSGGFYNEQFF.

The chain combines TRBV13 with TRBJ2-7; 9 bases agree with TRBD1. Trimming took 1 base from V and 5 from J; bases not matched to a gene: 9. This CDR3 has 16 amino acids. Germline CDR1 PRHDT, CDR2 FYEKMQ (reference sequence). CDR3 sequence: CASSLVRDRVFHEQYF. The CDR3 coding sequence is TGTGCCAGCAGCTTAGTCCGGGACAGGGTCTTCCACGAGCAGTACTTC.

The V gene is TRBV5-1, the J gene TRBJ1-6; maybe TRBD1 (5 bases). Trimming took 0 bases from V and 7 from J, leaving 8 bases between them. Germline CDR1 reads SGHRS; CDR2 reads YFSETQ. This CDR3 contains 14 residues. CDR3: CASSLAGVNSPLHF. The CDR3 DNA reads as TGCGCCAGCAGCTTGGCGGGGGTGAATTCACCCCTCCACTTT. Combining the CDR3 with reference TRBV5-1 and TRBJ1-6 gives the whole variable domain KAGVTQTPRYLIKTRGQQVTLSCSPISGHRSVSWYQQTPGQGLQFLFEYFSETQRNKGNFPGRFSGRQFSNSRSEMNVSTLELGDSALYLCASSLAGVNSPLHFGNGTRLTVT.

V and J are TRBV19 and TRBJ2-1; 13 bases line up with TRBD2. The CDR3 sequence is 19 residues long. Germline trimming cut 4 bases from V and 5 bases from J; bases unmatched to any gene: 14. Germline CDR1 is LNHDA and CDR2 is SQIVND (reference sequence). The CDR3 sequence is CASSTNLLAGGPVNNEQFF. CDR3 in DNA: TGTGCCAGTAGTACAAACCTACTAGCGGGGGGGCCAGTCAACAATGAGCAGTTCTTC.